This T cell receptor beta chain was identified in a study of T cell responses to AZD1222 COVID-19 vaccine. Study summary: Recipients boosted at about 4 weeks or about 12 weeks are pooled.

The CDR3 contains 16 residues. Germline values: CDR1 LNHDA, CDR2 SQIVND (reference sequence). V shed 0 bases and J shed 7 bases, with 16 bases lying between them. TCRdb's table, derived via immunoSEQ multiplex PCR, lists solely in-frame clones and lacks some. The sample records 140,000 to 150,000 clones, about 91% being singletons. The material sequenced was peripheral blood, taken on day 0 of AZD1222 vaccination. The sequence was obtained from an adult in good health. The chain uses TRBV19 and TRBJ1-5; tentatively, D is TRBD1 (6 bases). The CDR3 sequence: CASSIDVVRGGQPQHF. In DNA, the CDR3 is TGTGCCAGTAGTATAGATGTAGTCAGGGGAGGACAGCCCCAGCATTTT.